A selection of T cell receptor beta chains follows, all from one sample in a study of early T cells in non-severe SARS-CoV-2 infection. TCRdb passed the 5' RACE reads through MiXCR, listing each CDR3 protein once. The sample comprises roughly 48,000 distinct CDR3 sequences, less than 4.5% of which are singletons, and roughly 6.4% rests with the top ten. The sample was whole blood. These receptors all come from an adult who was a healthcare worker with PCR-confirmed SARS-CoV-2 infection or an uninfected control (not recorded which). CDR3s include the opening cysteine and the closing phenylalanine or tryptophan. Fields, in order: J gene, D gene, clone size, V gene, CDR3 length, CDR3 protein, CDR3 DNA. The D gene is left open where the match is weak. Size values are once, few and many counts, or a class for expanded clones, and some rows have none.

j_gene: TRBJ2-3; d_gene: -; abundance: -; v_gene: TRBV9; len: 15; CDR3aa: CASSVDGGYTDTQYF; CDR3nt: TGTGCCAGCAGCGTAGACGGCGGGTACACAGATACGCAGTATTTT
j_gene: TRBJ1-5; d_gene: -; abundance: many; v_gene: TRBV29-1; len: 13; CDR3aa: CSVEEDRNQPQHF; CDR3nt: TGCAGCGTTGAAGAGGACCGGAATCAGCCCCAGCATTTT
j_gene: TRBJ1-2; d_gene: -; abundance: -; v_gene: TRBV20-1; len: 16; CDR3aa: CSARDYVTGANYGYTF; CDR3nt: TGCAGTGCTAGAGATTACGTCACAGGCGCTAACTATGGCTACACCTTC
j_gene: TRBJ2-3; d_gene: -; abundance: many; v_gene: TRBV18; len: 16; CDR3aa: CASSPIGSGSTDTQYF; CDR3nt: TGTGCCAGCTCACCGATCGGTAGCGGTAGCACAGATACGCAGTATTTT
j_gene: TRBJ1-1; d_gene: -; abundance: many; v_gene: TRBV20-1; len: 13; CDR3aa: CSARPDLNTEAFF; CDR3nt: TGCAGTGCTAGACCCGACCTAAACACTGAAGCTTTCTTT
j_gene: TRBJ2-1; d_gene: -; abundance: many; v_gene: TRBV28; len: 12; CDR3aa: CASRDSANEQFF; CDR3nt: TGTGCCAGCCGAGACTCGGCCAATGAGCAGTTCTTC
j_gene: TRBJ2-2; d_gene: -; abundance: few; v_gene: TRBV11-2; len: 14; CDR3aa: CASSFGLGTGELFF; CDR3nt: TGTGCCAGCAGCTTTGGGCTTGGTACCGGGGAGCTGTTTTTT
j_gene: TRBJ1-3; d_gene: TRBD1; abundance: many; v_gene: TRBV29-1; len: 15; CDR3aa: CSVEVDWDRGSTIYF; CDR3nt: TGCAGCGTTGAGGTCGATTGGGACAGGGGAAGCACCATATATTTT
j_gene: TRBJ2-3; d_gene: -; abundance: few; v_gene: TRBV9; len: 15; CDR3aa: CASSTDAMSTDTQYF; CDR3nt: TGTGCCAGCAGCACCGACGCCATGAGCACAGATACGCAGTATTTT
j_gene: TRBJ2-4; d_gene: -; abundance: many; v_gene: TRBV6-2/TRBV6-3; len: 17; CDR3aa: CASSYVAGQRSKNIQYF; CDR3nt: TGTGCCAGCAGTTACGTCGCGGGACAGCGCTCTAAAAACATTCAGTACTTC
j_gene: TRBJ2-7; d_gene: -; abundance: many; v_gene: TRBV11-3; len: 15; CDR3aa: CASSVSGQGDHEQYF; CDR3nt: TGTGCCAGCAGCGTATCAGGCCAAGGGGATCACGAGCAGTACTTC
j_gene: TRBJ2-3; d_gene: TRBD2; abundance: few; v_gene: TRBV14; len: 17; CDR3aa: CASSQAPPGGAGDTQYF; CDR3nt: TGTGCCAGCAGCCAAGCTCCCCCCGGGGGGGCGGGAGATACGCAGTATTTT
j_gene: TRBJ1-1; d_gene: -; abundance: few; v_gene: TRBV6-5; len: 15; CDR3aa: CASSYSFTGNTEASF; CDR3nt: TGTGCCAGCAGTTACAGTTTCACGGGCAACACTGAAGCTTCCTTT
j_gene: TRBJ2-1; d_gene: TRBD2; abundance: many; v_gene: TRBV7-2; len: 17; CDR3aa: CASSLGLAGLRGNEQFF; CDR3nt: TGTGCCAGCAGCTTAGGACTAGCGGGACTCCGAGGCAATGAGCAGTTCTTC
j_gene: TRBJ2-1; d_gene: TRBD2; abundance: -; v_gene: TRBV20-1; len: 13; CDR3aa: CSAREVREGRQFF; CDR3nt: TGCAGTGCTAGAGAGGTGAGGGAGGGCCGCCAGTTCTTC
j_gene: TRBJ1-1; d_gene: TRBD1; abundance: many; v_gene: TRBV29-1; len: 13; CDR3aa: CSVGQGVNTEAFF; CDR3nt: TGCAGCGTTGGACAGGGGGTGAACACTGAAGCTTTCTTT
j_gene: TRBJ2-3; d_gene: TRBD1; abundance: many; v_gene: TRBV12-3/TRBV12-4; len: 15; CDR3aa: CASSRQGWGTDTQYF; CDR3nt: TGTGCCAGCAGTCGACAGGGCTGGGGCACAGATACGCAGTATTTT
j_gene: TRBJ2-6; d_gene: -; abundance: many; v_gene: TRBV6-5; len: 15; CDR3aa: CASSKLSSGANVLTF; CDR3nt: TGTGCCAGCAGTAAACTTAGCTCTGGGGCCAACGTCCTGACTTTC
j_gene: TRBJ1-5; d_gene: TRBD1; abundance: few; v_gene: TRBV6-6; len: 14; CDR3aa: CASSLTGGSVPQHF; CDR3nt: TGTGCCAGCAGCCTGACAGGGGGCTCGGTGCCCCAGCATTTT
j_gene: TRBJ1-2; d_gene: TRBD1; abundance: -; v_gene: TRBV6-6; len: 18; CDR3aa: CASSYVLRDRESRYGYTF; CDR3nt: TGTGCCAGCAGTTACGTCCTCCGGGACAGAGAAAGCCGCTATGGCTACACCTTC
j_gene: TRBJ2-7; d_gene: -; abundance: -; v_gene: TRBV28; len: 14; CDR3aa: CASRPGSRRYEQYF; CDR3nt: TGTGCCAGCAGGCCCGGGAGCCGCCGGTACGAGCAGTACTTC
j_gene: TRBJ1-2; d_gene: TRBD1; abundance: few; v_gene: TRBV29-1; len: 13; CDR3aa: CSVDTGVAYGYTF; CDR3nt: TGCAGCGTGGATACAGGGGTGGCCTATGGCTACACCTTC
j_gene: TRBJ2-4; d_gene: -; abundance: many; v_gene: TRBV7-2; len: 13; CDR3aa: CASSLSTSPFQYF; CDR3nt: TGTGCCAGCAGCTTATCGACTAGTCCGTTTCAGTACTTC
j_gene: TRBJ2-6; d_gene: -; abundance: few; v_gene: TRBV10-1; len: 14; CDR3aa: CASSESSGANVLTF; CDR3nt: TGCGCCAGCAGTGAGAGTTCCGGGGCCAACGTCCTGACTTTC
j_gene: TRBJ2-1; d_gene: -; abundance: many; v_gene: TRBV6-5; len: 13; CDR3aa: CASKRGTGGKQFF; CDR3nt: TGTGCCAGCAAAAGGGGGACCGGTGGGAAGCAGTTCTTC
j_gene: TRBJ1-6; d_gene: -; abundance: many; v_gene: TRBV7-8; len: 14; CDR3aa: CASGIAGDNSPLHF; CDR3nt: TGTGCCAGCGGAATCGCAGGGGATAATTCACCCCTCCACTTT
j_gene: TRBJ2-7; d_gene: -; abundance: many; v_gene: TRBV6-5; len: 13; CDR3aa: CASSYDRSYEQYF; CDR3nt: TGTGCCAGCAGTTACGACAGATCCTACGAGCAGTACTTC
j_gene: TRBJ2-7; d_gene: TRBD1; abundance: few; v_gene: TRBV19; len: 14; CDR3aa: CASTYSGGSYEQYF; CDR3nt: TGTGCCAGTACCTATTCAGGGGGATCCTACGAGCAGTACTTC
j_gene: TRBJ2-1; d_gene: -; abundance: few; v_gene: TRBV3-1; len: 15; CDR3aa: CASSPWGRDNNEQFF; CDR3nt: TGTGCCAGCAGCCCCTGGGGCCGGGACAATAATGAGCAGTTCTTC
j_gene: TRBJ2-3; d_gene: -; abundance: many; v_gene: TRBV3-1; len: 12; CDR3aa: CASSQRTDTQYF; CDR3nt: TGTGCCAGCAGCCAACGCACAGATACGCAGTATTTT
j_gene: TRBJ2-7; d_gene: TRBD2; abundance: few; v_gene: TRBV20-1; len: 13; CDR3aa: CSARRTSEYEQYF; CDR3nt: TGCAGTGCTAGAAGGACTAGTGAGTACGAGCAGTACTTC
j_gene: TRBJ2-3; d_gene: TRBD2; abundance: -; v_gene: TRBV7-2; len: 15; CDR3aa: CASSRTSGSADTQYF; CDR3nt: TGTGCCAGCAGTAGGACTAGCGGGAGCGCAGATACGCAGTATTTT
j_gene: TRBJ1-1; d_gene: TRBD1; abundance: many; v_gene: TRBV5-1; len: 15; CDR3aa: CASSVDRGMDTEAFF; CDR3nt: TGCGCCAGCAGCGTGGACAGGGGGATGGACACTGAAGCTTTCTTT
j_gene: TRBJ1-2; d_gene: -; abundance: many; v_gene: TRBV29-1; len: 14; CDR3aa: CSVANRRGNYGYTF; CDR3nt: TGCAGCGTGGCTAATAGGCGGGGAAACTATGGCTACACCTTC
j_gene: TRBJ1-4; d_gene: -; abundance: many; v_gene: TRBV7-9; len: 15; CDR3aa: CASSLGQAPNEKLFF; CDR3nt: TGTGCCAGCAGCTTAGGACAGGCACCTAATGAAAAACTGTTTTTT
j_gene: TRBJ2-1; d_gene: TRBD1; abundance: -; v_gene: TRBV6-1; len: 16; CDR3aa: CASSEALRGQGSSQFF; CDR3nt: TGTGCCAGCAGTGAAGCGCTTCGGGGACAGGGAAGTTCGCAGTTCTTC
j_gene: TRBJ2-3; d_gene: -; abundance: many; v_gene: TRBV12-5; len: 17; CDR3aa: CASGFNPSGEVTDTQYF; CDR3nt: TGTGCTAGTGGTTTCAATCCATCGGGGGAGGTAACAGATACGCAGTATTTT
j_gene: TRBJ1-1; d_gene: TRBD1; abundance: many; v_gene: TRBV20-1; len: 14; CDR3aa: CSARPGQANTEAFF; CDR3nt: TGCAGTGCTAGACCGGGACAGGCGAACACTGAAGCTTTCTTT
j_gene: TRBJ1-5; d_gene: -; abundance: many; v_gene: TRBV5-5; len: 15; CDR3aa: CASSLLGQGTQPQHF; CDR3nt: TGTGCCAGCAGCTTACTGGGTCAGGGGACTCAGCCCCAGCATTTT
j_gene: TRBJ2-5; d_gene: TRBD2; abundance: many; v_gene: TRBV7-2; len: 15; CDR3aa: CASSSLAGGQETQYF; CDR3nt: TGTGCCAGCAGCTCCCTAGCGGGAGGGCAAGAGACCCAGTACTTC
j_gene: TRBJ1-4; d_gene: -; abundance: many; v_gene: TRBV11-2; len: 13; CDR3aa: CASSPGGGEKLFF; CDR3nt: TGTGCCAGCAGCCCCGGAGGTGGTGAAAAACTGTTTTTT
j_gene: TRBJ2-1; d_gene: TRBD2; abundance: many; v_gene: TRBV20-1; len: 14; CDR3aa: CSANLAGGYNEQFF; CDR3nt: TGCAGTGCGAACCTAGCGGGGGGTTACAATGAGCAGTTCTTC
j_gene: TRBJ2-3; d_gene: -; abundance: few; v_gene: TRBV7-6; len: 14; CDR3aa: CASSLDEVAATQYF; CDR3nt: TGTGCCAGCAGCTTAGATGAGGTGGCAGCTACGCAGTATTTT
j_gene: TRBJ1-1; d_gene: -; abundance: many; v_gene: TRBV3-1; len: 14; CDR3aa: CASSQADRNTEAFF; CDR3nt: TGTGCCAGCAGCCAAGCGGACAGGAACACTGAAGCTTTCTTT
j_gene: TRBJ2-7; d_gene: -; abundance: many; v_gene: TRBV29-1; len: 12; CDR3aa: CSVGYRIYEQYF; CDR3nt: TGCAGCGTTGGCTATAGAATCTACGAGCAGTACTTC
j_gene: TRBJ2-3; d_gene: TRBD2; abundance: many; v_gene: TRBV14; len: 16; CDR3aa: CASSLSSGSRTDTQYF; CDR3nt: TGTGCCAGCAGCCTGTCGAGCGGGAGCCGCACAGATACGCAGTATTTT
j_gene: TRBJ1-1; d_gene: -; abundance: few; v_gene: TRBV7-9; len: 16; CDR3aa: CASSLVVIAEDTEAFF; CDR3nt: TGTGCCAGCAGCTTAGTAGTCATAGCAGAGGACACTGAAGCTTTCTTT
j_gene: TRBJ1-2; d_gene: -; abundance: few; v_gene: TRBV29-1; len: 12; CDR3aa: CSLSRGIYGYTF; CDR3nt: TGCAGCCTTTCCCGGGGAATCTATGGCTACACCTTC
j_gene: TRBJ2-3; d_gene: TRBD2; abundance: many; v_gene: TRBV11-2; len: 18; CDR3aa: CASSLVGLAGGPQATQYF; CDR3nt: TGTGCCAGCAGCTTAGTTGGCCTAGCGGGGGGGCCGCAGGCTACGCAGTATTTT
j_gene: TRBJ1-5; d_gene: -; abundance: few; v_gene: TRBV12-3/TRBV12-4; len: 15; CDR3aa: CASGKWDAANQPQHF; CDR3nt: TGTGCCAGCGGGAAATGGGATGCAGCTAATCAGCCCCAGCATTTT
j_gene: TRBJ2-3; d_gene: TRBD2; abundance: many; v_gene: TRBV5-1; len: 15; CDR3aa: CASSFGGTVADTQYF; CDR3nt: TGCGCCAGCAGCTTCGGGGGGACGGTGGCAGATACGCAGTATTTT
j_gene: TRBJ2-7; d_gene: -; abundance: few; v_gene: TRBV24-1; len: 11; CDR3aa: CATSDYYEQYF; CDR3nt: TGTGCCACCAGTGACTACTACGAGCAGTACTTC
j_gene: TRBJ1-1; d_gene: -; abundance: many; v_gene: TRBV5-1; len: 13; CDR3aa: CASSFFRNTEAFF; CDR3nt: TGCGCCAGCAGCTTTTTTAGGAACACTGAAGCTTTCTTT
j_gene: TRBJ2-7; d_gene: TRBD2; abundance: many; v_gene: TRBV6-6; len: 15; CDR3aa: CASSYSGREVSEQYF; CDR3nt: TGTGCCAGCAGTTACTCAGGGAGGGAGGTAAGCGAGCAGTACTTC